The 21 T cell receptor beta chains below all came from one sample that was sequenced in a study of blood T cell repertoires in COVID-19. Profiling relied on immunoSEQ multiplex PCR, and the TCRdb table lists in-frame clones only, not all of them. This sample has about 260,000 clones, with 85% to 90% found just once. The source material was PBMCs or T cells enriched from blood (not recorded which). The receptors here all came from a young woman who had recovered from COVID-19.

The gene calls are TRBV7-2 and TRBJ1-1; a weak D match, TRBD1 (6 bases). The CDR3 totals 18 residues. Trimming removed 0 bases from V and 0 bases from J, with 17 bases in between. The germline V gene encodes CDR1 SGHTA and CDR2 FQGNSA. CDR3 region: CASSLAPGGPWMNTEAFF. The CDR3 coding sequence is TGTGCCAGCAGCTTAGCTCCGGGGGGCCCGTGGATGAACACTGAAGCTTTCTTT.

The rearrangement joins TRBV27 to TRBJ1-6, with no clear D. Germline-derived CDR1 and CDR2 are MNHEY and SMNVEV (reference sequence). This CDR3 is 15 amino acids long. V lost 3 bases, J lost 7 bases, and 13 bases lay in between. CDR3 coding DNA: TGTGCCAGCAGTTTGAACGCTGCGGGGAATTCACCCCTCCACTTT. Its translation is CASSLNAAGNSPLHF.

The chain recombines TRBV11-1 with TRBJ2-2; the match to TRBD2 covers 11 bases. The trim removed 5 bases at V and 5 bases at J, leaving 4 bases unmatched. The CDR3 is made up of 15 amino acids. Germline V lookup: CDR1 SGHAT, CDR2 FQDESV (reference sequence). The CDR3 DNA is TGTGCCAGCAGCCTGACTAGCGGGGTGACCGGGGAGCTGTTTTTT. Protein: CASSLTSGVTGELFF.

The chain has TRBV6-5 and TRBJ1-5; no clear D. The germline CDR1 and CDR2 sequences are MNHEY and SVGAGI. CDR3 length equals 14 residues. V was cut by 7 bases and J by 5 bases, with 15 bases left in between. CDR3 DNA sequence: TGTGCCAGCAACCTCCCAGACACCGATCAGCCCCAGCATTTT. This encodes CASNLPDTDQPQHF.

The CDR3 DNA reads TGTGCCAGCAGTCCAGGAGGGGATAATTCACCCCTCCACTTT. It codes for CASSPGGDNSPLHF. This chain uses TRBV6-5 with TRBJ1-6, with D maybe TRBD1 (5 bases). Trimming took 5 bases from V and 5 from J, leaving 10 bases between them. Germline V CDR1 and CDR2: MNHEY, SVGAGI. The CDR3 consists of 14 residues.

The J gene is TRBJ1-4, the V gene TRBV7-9; D ambiguous. Germline V gene sequence: CDR1 SEHNR, CDR2 FQNEAQ (reference sequence). V was shortened by 0 bases and J by 8 bases, with 4 bases between the two germline ends. The CDR3 runs to 12 residues. CDR3 nucleotide sequence: TGTGCCAGCAGCTTAGCCGTCGAAAAACTGTTTTTT. Protein: CASSLAVEKLFF.

This sequence joins TRBV5-1 and TRBJ2-7; 10 positions agree with TRBD1. V gave up 4 bases and J gave up 4 bases; unmatched junction bases: 8. The CDR3 runs 15 residues. Per the germline V gene, CDR1 is SGHRS and CDR2 is YFSETQ. The CDR3 coding sequence is TGCGCCAGCAGCGTCTCACGGGACAGGGGTTACGAGCAGTACTTC. This translates into CASSVSRDRGYEQYF. The full variable domain, in which reference TRBV5-1 and TRBJ2-7 provide the parts outside the CDR3, is KAGVTQTPRYLIKTRGQQVTLSCSPISGHRSVSWYQQTPGQGLQFLFEYFSETQRNKGNFPGRFSGRQFSNSRSEMNVSTLELGDSALYLCASSVSRDRGYEQYFGPGTRLTVT.

CDR3 in amino acids: CASSGSGEHTEAFF. The CDR3 DNA reads TGTGCCAGCTCCGGGTCGGGTGAACACACTGAAGCTTTCTTT. The gene calls are TRBV18 and TRBJ1-1; D call uncertain. CDR3 length: 14 residues. Germline loops: CDR1 KGHSH, CDR2 LQKENI. V lost 6 bases to trimming and J lost 3 bases, with 14 bases between them.

V gene TRBV5-4 combines with J gene TRBJ1-1; TRBD1 is a possible D gene (6 bases). The CDR3 is 15 amino acids. Trimming removed 2 bases at V and 1 base at J, with 12 bases between. Per germline, CDR1 SGHNT and CDR2 YYREEE (reference sequence). The CDR3, as DNA: TGTGCCAGCAGCTTAACGGGACAACGGAACACTGAAGCTTTCTTT. Amino acid sequence: CASSLTGQRNTEAFF. The variable domain in full, with the rest retrieved from reference TRBV5-4 and TRBJ1-1, is ETGVTQSPTHLIKTRGQQVTLRCSSQSGHNTVSWYQQALGQGPQFIFQYYREEENGRGNFPPRFSGLQFPNYSSELNVNALELDDSALYLCASSLTGQRNTEAFFGQGTRLTVV.

This clone showed up just once. The chain links TRBV4-1 to TRBJ1-2, with TRBD1 matching 9 bases. V dropped 4 bases and J dropped 6; count of bases not matched to a gene: 6. CDR3 size: 14 residues. Per the germline V gene, CDR1 is MGHRA and CDR2 is YSYEKL. CDR3 sequence: CASSPTGTGNGYTF. The CDR3 DNA reads as TGCGCCAGCAGCCCAACCGGGACAGGGAATGGCTACACCTTC.

This clone has only one observation. This chain joins TRBV6-5 and TRBJ1-5, with D perhaps TRBD1 (6 bases). Germline assignment: CDR1 MNHEY and CDR2 SVGAGI. The length of the CDR3 is 14 residues. The germline V and J ends were trimmed by 6 bases and 5 bases, with 14 bases remaining between them. The CDR3 is CASRQRGGYQPQHF. CDR3 sequence (DNA): TGTGCCAGCAGGCAAAGAGGGGGTTATCAGCCCCAGCATTTT.

This chain joins TRBV9 and TRBJ1-4; TRBD1 might be the D (5 bases). The CDR3 totals 14 residues. V lost 0 bases, J lost 5 bases, and 8 bases lay in between. Germline CDR1 is SGDLS and CDR2 is YYNGEE. Here the CDR3 reads CASSVVSGNEKLFF. Written as DNA, the CDR3 is TGTGCCAGCAGCGTAGTGTCAGGGAATGAAAAACTGTTTTTT.

V usage is TRBV11-2 and J usage is TRBJ2-7; 11 bases fit TRBD2. This CDR3 contains 16 residues. Looked up from germline, CDR1 is SGHAT and CDR2 is FQNNGV. The V gene end was trimmed by 1 base and the J gene end by 5 bases; junction bases not matched to a gene: 7. The CDR3 loop is CASSLGVGGLADEQYF. The CDR3 coding sequence is TGTGCCAGCAGCTTAGGGGTGGGGGGACTAGCGGACGAGCAGTACTTC.

V and J are TRBV19 and TRBJ2-7, with D perhaps TRBD1 (5 bases). CDR1 is LNHDA and CDR2 is SQIVND in the germline V gene (reference sequence). This CDR3 is built from 15 residues. Trimming pared 0 bases from V and 5 bases from J, leaving 14 bases between. The CDR3 loop is CASSIEGNRIHEQYF. CDR3 in DNA: TGTGCCAGTAGTATAGAGGGGAACAGGATCCACGAGCAGTACTTC.

This clone was picked up one time. V usage is TRBV18 and J usage is TRBJ1-2, with 7 positions matching TRBD1. The CDR3 is made up of 13 amino acids. The junction had 2 bases not matched to a gene; V was cut back by 4 bases and J by 3 bases. CDR1 is KGHSH and CDR2 is LQKENI in the germline V gene. The CDR3 here is CASSQGQDYGYTF. CDR3 nucleotides: TGTGCCAGCTCACAAGGACAGGACTATGGCTACACCTTC.

The chain links TRBV3-1 (or the pseudogene TRBV3-2) to TRBJ2-3; D not resolved. Germline V lookup: CDR1 LGHDT, CDR2 YNNKEL (reference sequence). Between the trimmed V and J ends, which lost 5 bases and 4 bases, there was a span of 13 bases. The length of the CDR3 is 14 residues. CDR3: CASSDPIQADTQYF. In DNA, the CDR3 is TGTGCCAGCAGCGACCCCATCCAGGCAGATACGCAGTATTTT.

The chain links TRBV5-6 to TRBJ1-2, with 9 positions matching TRBD1. The germline V gene has CDR1 SGHDT and CDR2 YYEEEE. V was pared by 3 bases and J by 5 bases, with 8 bases of the junction left unmatched. There are 15 residues in the CDR3. CDR3 amino acids: CASSSGTGRLYGYTF. The CDR3, as DNA: TGTGCCAGCAGCTCCGGGACAGGGAGATTGTATGGCTACACCTTC.

CDR3 residues: CASSYQVGYTF. CDR3 DNA: TGTGCCAGCAGCTATCAGGTTGGCTACACCTTC. This sequence joins TRBV5-6 and TRBJ1-2; D remains ambiguous. This CDR3 is built from 11 residues. Germline V gene sequence: CDR1 SGHDT, CDR2 YYEEEE. V was pared by 3 bases and J by 7 bases, with 7 bases between. Complete variable domain (other parts from reference TRBV5-6 and TRBJ1-2): DAGVTQSPTHLIKTRGQQVTLRCSPKSGHDTVSWYQQALGQGPQFIFQYYEEEERQRGNFPDRFSGHQFPNYSSELNVNALLLGDSALYLCASSYQVGYTFGSGTRLTVV.

The chain is built from TRBV27 and TRBJ2-3; tentatively, D is TRBD2 (6 bases). CDR3 size: 13 residues. Germline V gene lookup returns CDR1 MNHEY and CDR2 SMNVEV (reference sequence). V dropped 10 bases and J dropped 8 bases, with 19 bases sitting between them. CDR3 in amino acids: CATAGLGEATQYF. In DNA form, the CDR3 reads TGTGCCACCGCGGGGCTGGGGGAAGCTACGCAGTATTTT.

The chain has TRBV28 and TRBJ1-5, with D uncertain. CDR1 and CDR2 from the germline V gene are MDHEN and SYDVKM. The V end was cut by 5 bases, the J end by 1 base, with 9 bases between. The CDR3 consists of 14 residues. CDR3: CASSDGFSNQPQHF. The CDR3 region has the DNA TGTGCCAGCAGTGACGGGTTCAGCAATCAGCCCCAGCATTTT.

The chain carries TRBV13 and TRBJ2-7; 8 nucleotides align to TRBD2. Germline V gives CDR1 PRHDT, CDR2 FYEKMQ (reference sequence). This CDR3 contains 16 residues. V lost 0 bases, J lost 7 bases, and 11 bases stayed unmatched. The CDR3 loop reads CASSLGSGGVTGEQYF. In nucleotides, the CDR3 is TGTGCCAGCAGCTTAGGCTCCGGGGGGGTTACGGGAGAGCAGTACTTC.